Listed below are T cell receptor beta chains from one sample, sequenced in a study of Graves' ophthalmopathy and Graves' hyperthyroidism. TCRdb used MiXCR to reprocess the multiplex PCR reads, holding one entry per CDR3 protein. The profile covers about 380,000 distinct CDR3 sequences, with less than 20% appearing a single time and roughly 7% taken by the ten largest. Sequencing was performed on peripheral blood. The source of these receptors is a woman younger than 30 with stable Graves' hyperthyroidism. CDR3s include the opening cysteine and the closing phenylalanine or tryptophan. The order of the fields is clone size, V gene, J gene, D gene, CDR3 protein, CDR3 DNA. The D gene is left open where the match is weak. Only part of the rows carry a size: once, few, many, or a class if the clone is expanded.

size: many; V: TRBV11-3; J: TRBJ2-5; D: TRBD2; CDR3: CASSKIGGLAGSETQYF; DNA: TGTGCCAGCAGCAAAATAGGGGGACTAGCGGGATCTGAGACCCAGTACTTC
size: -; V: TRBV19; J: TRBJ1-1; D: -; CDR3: CASSIAWEYTEAFF; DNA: TGTGCCAGTAGTATAGCGTGGGAGTACACTGAAGCTTTCTTT
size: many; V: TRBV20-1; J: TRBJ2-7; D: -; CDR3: CSATLIQGSEQYF; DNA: TGCAGTGCTACCTTGATACAGGGAAGCGAGCAGTACTTC
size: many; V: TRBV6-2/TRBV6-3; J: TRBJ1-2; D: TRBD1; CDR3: CASSLDRGLGYTF; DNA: TGTGCCAGCAGTTTAGACAGGGGGCTAGGCTACACCTTC
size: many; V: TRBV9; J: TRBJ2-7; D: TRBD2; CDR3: CASSGLAGAGEQYF; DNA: TGTGCCAGCAGCGGACTAGCGGGGGCTGGGGAGCAGTACTTC
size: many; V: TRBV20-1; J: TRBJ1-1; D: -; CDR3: CSAMKGGDTEAFF; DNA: TGCAGTGCAATGAAAGGTGGGGACACTGAAGCTTTCTTT
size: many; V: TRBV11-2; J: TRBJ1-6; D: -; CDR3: CASSLEWGPWRDSPLHF; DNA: TGTGCCAGCAGCTTAGAGTGGGGGCCATGGAGGGATTCACCCCTCCACTTT
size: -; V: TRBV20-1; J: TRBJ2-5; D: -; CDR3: CSAERAPVRETQYF; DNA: TGCAGTGCGGAGCGGGCCCCCGTGAGGGAGACCCAGTACTTC
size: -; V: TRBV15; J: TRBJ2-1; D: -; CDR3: CATSSGGSGGLPSNEQFF; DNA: TGTGCCACCAGCAGCGGGGGGAGTGGGGGGCTCCCTTCGAATGAGCAGTTCTTC
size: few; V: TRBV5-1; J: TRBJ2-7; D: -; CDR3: CASSPDPVFYEQYF; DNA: TGCGCCAGCAGCCCCGACCCGGTATTTTACGAGCAGTACTTC
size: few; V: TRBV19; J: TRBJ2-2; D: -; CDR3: CASSMSLRNTGELFF; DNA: TGTGCCAGTAGTATGAGTCTGAGGAACACCGGGGAGCTGTTTTTT
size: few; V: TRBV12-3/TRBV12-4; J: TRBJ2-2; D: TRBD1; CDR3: CASRVQGAVTGELFF; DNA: TGTGCCAGCAGGGTACAGGGGGCCGTCACCGGGGAGCTGTTTTTT
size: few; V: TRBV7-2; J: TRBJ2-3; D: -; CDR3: CASSLRAVGDTQYF; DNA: TGTGCCAGCAGCCTTCGGGCAGTTGGAGATACGCAGTATTTT
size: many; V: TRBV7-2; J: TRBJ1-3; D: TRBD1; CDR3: CASSLRQGGNTIYF; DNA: TGTGCCAGCAGCCTAAGACAGGGTGGAAACACCATATATTTT
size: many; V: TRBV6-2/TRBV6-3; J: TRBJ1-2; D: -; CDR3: CASTDPDYGYTF; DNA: TGTGCCAGCACGGACCCGGACTATGGCTACACCTTC
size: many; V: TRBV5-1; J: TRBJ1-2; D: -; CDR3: CASSSKNYGYTF; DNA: TGCGCCAGCAGCTCAAAAAACTATGGCTACACCTTC
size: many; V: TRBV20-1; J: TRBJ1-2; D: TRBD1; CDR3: CSASGTGGYGFGYTF; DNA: TGCAGTGCTTCCGGGACAGGGGGTTATGGTTTTGGCTACACCTTC
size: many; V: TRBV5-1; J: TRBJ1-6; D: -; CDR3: CASSLGPLEAPLHF; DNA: TGCGCCAGCAGCTTGGGTCCCCTCGAGGCACCCCTCCACTTT
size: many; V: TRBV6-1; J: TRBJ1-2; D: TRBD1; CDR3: CASSGRGDDTF; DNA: TGTGCCAGCAGTGGCAGGGGGGATGACACCTTC
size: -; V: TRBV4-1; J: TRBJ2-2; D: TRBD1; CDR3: CASSQSPQGAPTGELFF; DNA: TGCGCCAGCAGCCAAAGTCCCCAGGGGGCACCCACCGGGGAGCTGTTTTTT
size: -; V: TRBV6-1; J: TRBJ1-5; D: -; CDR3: CASRIARDQPQHF; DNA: TGTGCCAGCAGAATCGCGCGCGATCAGCCCCAGCATTTT
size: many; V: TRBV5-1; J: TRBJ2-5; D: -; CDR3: CASSRDREGETQYF; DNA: TGCGCCAGCAGTCGCGACAGGGAGGGAGAGACCCAGTACTTC
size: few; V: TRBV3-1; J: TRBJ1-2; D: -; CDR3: CASSQKPNYGYTF; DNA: TGTGCCAGCAGCCAAAAACCGAACTATGGCTACACCTTC
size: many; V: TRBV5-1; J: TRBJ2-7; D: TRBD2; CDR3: CASSWAQRGIHEQYF; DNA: TGCGCCAGCAGCTGGGCCCAGCGGGGTATCCACGAGCAGTACTTC
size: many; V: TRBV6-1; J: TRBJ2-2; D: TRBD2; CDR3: CAASSGGDTGELFF; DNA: TGTGCGGCATCTAGCGGGGGAGACACCGGGGAGCTGTTTTTT
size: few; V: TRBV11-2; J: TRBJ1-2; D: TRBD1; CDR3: CASSLISGQGYGYTF; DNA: TGTGCCAGCAGCTTAATTTCGGGACAGGGCTATGGCTACACCTTC
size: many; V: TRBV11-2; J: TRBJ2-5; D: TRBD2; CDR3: CASSWAEGGWETQYF; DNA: TGTGCCAGCAGCTGGGCTGAGGGAGGGTGGGAGACCCAGTACTTC
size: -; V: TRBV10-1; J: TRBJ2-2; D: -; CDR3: CASSKAPSDTGELCF; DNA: TGCGCCAGCAGTAAGGCCCCCAGTGATACCGGGGAGCTGTGTTTT
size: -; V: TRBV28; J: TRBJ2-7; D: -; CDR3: CASSPLPGTRQYF; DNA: TGTGCCAGCAGTCCACTACCTGGGACAAGGCAGTACTTC
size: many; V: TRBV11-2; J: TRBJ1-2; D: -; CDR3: CASSLGTDNYGYTF; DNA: TGTGCCAGCAGCTTAGGGACAGACAACTATGGCTACACCTTC
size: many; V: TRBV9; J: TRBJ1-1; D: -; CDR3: CASSVEGTEAFF; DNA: TGTGCCAGCAGCGTAGAGGGGACTGAAGCTTTCTTT
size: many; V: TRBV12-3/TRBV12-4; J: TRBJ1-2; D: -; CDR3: CASSFVPSYGYTF; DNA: TGTGCCAGCAGTTTTGTACCCTCATATGGCTACACCTTC
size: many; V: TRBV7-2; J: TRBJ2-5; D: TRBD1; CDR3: CASKGQLQETQYF; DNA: TGTGCCAGCAAGGGACAGCTCCAAGAGACCCAGTACTTC
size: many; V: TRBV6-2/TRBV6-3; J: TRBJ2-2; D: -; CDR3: CATSDYTGELFF; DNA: TGTGCCACCTCGGATTACACCGGGGAGCTGTTTTTT
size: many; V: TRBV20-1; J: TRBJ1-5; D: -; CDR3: CSAPQPQHF; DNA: TGCAGTGCTCCCCAGCCCCAGCATTTT
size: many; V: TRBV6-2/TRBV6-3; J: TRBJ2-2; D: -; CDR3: CASSYSTYQTGELFF; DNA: TGTGCCAGCAGTTACTCGACGTATCAAACCGGGGAGCTGTTTTTT
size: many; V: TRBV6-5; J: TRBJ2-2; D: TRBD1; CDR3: CAILGQGIGELFF; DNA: TGTGCCATCTTGGGACAGGGCATCGGGGAGCTGTTTTTT
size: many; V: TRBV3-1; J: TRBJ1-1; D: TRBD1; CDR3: CASSPGQGANTEAFF; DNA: TGTGCCAGCAGCCCGGGACAGGGGGCGAACACTGAAGCTTTCTTT
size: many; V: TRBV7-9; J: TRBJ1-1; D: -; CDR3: CASGPWTARTEAFF; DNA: TGTGCCAGCGGGCCATGGACAGCGAGGACTGAAGCTTTCTTT
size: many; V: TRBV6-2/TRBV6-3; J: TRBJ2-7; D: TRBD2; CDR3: CASSIAGVYEQYF; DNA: TGTGCCAGCAGCATAGCGGGGGTGTACGAGCAGTACTTC
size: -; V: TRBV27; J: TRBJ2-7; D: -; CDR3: CASSLRTALFSEQYF; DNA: TGTGCCAGCAGTTTGCGGACAGCGCTTTTCTCCGAGCAGTACTTC
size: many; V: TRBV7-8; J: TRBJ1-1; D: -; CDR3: CASSAGITSNTEAFF; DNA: TGTGCCAGCAGCGCAGGGATTACCTCGAACACTGAAGCTTTCTTT
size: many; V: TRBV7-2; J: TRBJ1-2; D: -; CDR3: CASSPPGDANGYTF; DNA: TGTGCCAGCAGCCCCCCGGGGGACGCAAATGGCTACACCTTC
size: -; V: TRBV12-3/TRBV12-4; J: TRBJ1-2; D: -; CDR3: CASSPAEGIRGYTF; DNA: TGTGCCAGCAGTCCTGCAGAGGGGATACGAGGCTACACCTTC
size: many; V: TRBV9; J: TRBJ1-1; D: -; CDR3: CASSLRLDTEAFF; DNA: TGTGCCAGTAGTTTACGGCTGGACACTGAAGCTTTCTTT
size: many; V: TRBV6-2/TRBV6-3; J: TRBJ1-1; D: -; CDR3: CASSYSSRRTEAFF; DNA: TGTGCCAGCAGTTATAGTTCTCGACGGACTGAAGCTTTCTTT
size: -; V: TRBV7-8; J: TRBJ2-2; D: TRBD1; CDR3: CASSRDGGQGRTGELFF; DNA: TGTGCCAGCAGCCGCGACGGGGGACAGGGCCGTACCGGGGAGCTGTTTTTT
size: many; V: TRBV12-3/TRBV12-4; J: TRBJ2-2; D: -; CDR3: CASSTPASHTGELFF; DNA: TGTGCCAGCAGTACCCCGGCTAGCCACACCGGGGAGCTGTTTTTT
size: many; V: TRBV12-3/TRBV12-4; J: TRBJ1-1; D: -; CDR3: CASSTPGEGAEAFF; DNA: TGTGCCAGCAGTACCCCGGGGGAGGGTGCTGAAGCTTTCTTT
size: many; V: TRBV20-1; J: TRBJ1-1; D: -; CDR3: CSARKQATEAFF; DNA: TGCAGTGCCCGCAAGCAGGCAACTGAAGCTTTCTTT
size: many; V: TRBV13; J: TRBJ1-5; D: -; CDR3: CASSRGRRQPQHF; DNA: TGTGCCAGCAGCCGGGGGCGCAGACAGCCCCAGCATTTT